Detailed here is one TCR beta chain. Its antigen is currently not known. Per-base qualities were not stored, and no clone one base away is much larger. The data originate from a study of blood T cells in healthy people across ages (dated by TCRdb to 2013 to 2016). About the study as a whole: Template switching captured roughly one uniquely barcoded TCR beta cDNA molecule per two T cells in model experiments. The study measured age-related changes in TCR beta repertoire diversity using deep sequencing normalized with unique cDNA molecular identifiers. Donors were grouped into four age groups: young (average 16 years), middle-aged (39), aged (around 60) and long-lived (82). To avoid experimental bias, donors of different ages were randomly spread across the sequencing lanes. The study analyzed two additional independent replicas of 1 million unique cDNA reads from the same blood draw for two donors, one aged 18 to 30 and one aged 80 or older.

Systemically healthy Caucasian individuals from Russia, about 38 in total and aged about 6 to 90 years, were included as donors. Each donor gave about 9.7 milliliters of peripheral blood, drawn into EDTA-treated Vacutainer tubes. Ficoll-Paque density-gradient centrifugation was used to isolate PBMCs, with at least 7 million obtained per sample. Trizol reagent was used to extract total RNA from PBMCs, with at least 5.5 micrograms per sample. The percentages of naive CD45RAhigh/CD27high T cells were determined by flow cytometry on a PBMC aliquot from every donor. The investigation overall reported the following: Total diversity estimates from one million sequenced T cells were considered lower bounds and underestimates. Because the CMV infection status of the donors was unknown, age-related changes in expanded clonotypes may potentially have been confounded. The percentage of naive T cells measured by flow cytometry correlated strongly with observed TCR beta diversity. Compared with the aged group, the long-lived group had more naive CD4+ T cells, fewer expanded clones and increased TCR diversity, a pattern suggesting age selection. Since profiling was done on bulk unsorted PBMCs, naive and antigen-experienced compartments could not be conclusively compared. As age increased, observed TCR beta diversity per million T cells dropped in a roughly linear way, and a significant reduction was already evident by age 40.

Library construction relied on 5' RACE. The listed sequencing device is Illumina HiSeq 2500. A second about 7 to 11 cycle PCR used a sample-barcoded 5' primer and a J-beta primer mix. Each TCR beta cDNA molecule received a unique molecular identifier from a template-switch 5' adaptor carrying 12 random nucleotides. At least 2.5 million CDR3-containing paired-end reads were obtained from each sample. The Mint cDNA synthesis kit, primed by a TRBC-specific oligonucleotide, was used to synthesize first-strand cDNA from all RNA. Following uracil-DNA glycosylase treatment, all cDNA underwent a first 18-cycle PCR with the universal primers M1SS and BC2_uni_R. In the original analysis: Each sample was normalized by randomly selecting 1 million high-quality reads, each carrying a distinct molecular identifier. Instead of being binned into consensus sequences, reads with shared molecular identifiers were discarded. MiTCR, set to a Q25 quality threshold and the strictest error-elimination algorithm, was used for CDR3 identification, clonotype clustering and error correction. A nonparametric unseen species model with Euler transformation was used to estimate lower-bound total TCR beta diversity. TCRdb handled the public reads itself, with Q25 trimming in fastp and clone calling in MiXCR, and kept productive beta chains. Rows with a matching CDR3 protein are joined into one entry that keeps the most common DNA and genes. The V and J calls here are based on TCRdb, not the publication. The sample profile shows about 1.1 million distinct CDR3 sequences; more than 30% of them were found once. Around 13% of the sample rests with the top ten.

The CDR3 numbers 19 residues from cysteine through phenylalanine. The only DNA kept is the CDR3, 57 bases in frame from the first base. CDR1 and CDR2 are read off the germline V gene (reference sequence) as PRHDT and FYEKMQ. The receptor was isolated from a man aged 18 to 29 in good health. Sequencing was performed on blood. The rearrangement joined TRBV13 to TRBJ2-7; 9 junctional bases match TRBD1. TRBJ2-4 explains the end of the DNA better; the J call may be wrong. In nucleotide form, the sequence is TGTGCCAGCAGCTTAGGACAGGGGGCTACACCGGGAGACGGTGACATTCAGTACTTC. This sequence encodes CASSLGQGATPGDGDIQYF.